The 25 T cell receptor beta chains reported below all come from one sample, sequenced in a study of T-cell reconstitution after alpha-beta-depleted transplantation in children. As it was prepared, the TCRbeta library received unique molecular identifiers. TCRdb used MiXCR to reprocess the PCR reads, holding one entry per CDR3 protein. The sample has hundreds of thousands of distinct CDR3 sequences, around 23% seen once. The material sequenced was PBMCs, mostly from graft donor cells, taken 360 days after TCRalphabeta/CD19-depleted stem cell transplant. These receptors all come from a boy under three years old who had a stem cell transplant for acute myeloid leukemia, so the T cells may come from the graft donor.

The sample holds one count of this clonotype. The gene calls are TRBV7-9 and TRBJ2-5; D remains ambiguous. CDR1 and CDR2 from the germline V gene are SEHNR and FQNEAQ (reference sequence). There are 14 residues in the CDR3. Trimming removed 4 bases at V and 5 bases at J, with 14 bases between. The CDR3 DNA reads as TGTGCCAGCAGCTCAACAATTCACGGGGAGACCCAGTACTTC. Its translation is CASSSTIHGETQYF.

The table lists this clonotype with many counts. This sequence joins TRBV20-1 and TRBJ2-3; D unresolved. This CDR3 is built from 15 residues. CDR1 is DFQATT, CDR2 SNEGSKA, per germline (reference sequence). Trimming took off 0 bases at V and 2 bases at J, with 12 bases between the two ends. Written as DNA, the CDR3 is TGCAGTGCTAGAGATCTATCGAGTCCCACAGATACGCAGTATTTT. Protein: CSARDLSSPTDTQYF.

This clonotype was seen many times. The CDR3 loop reads CASSFSPGAPIYEQYV. In DNA form, the CDR3 reads TGTGCCAGCAGCTTTTCTCCCGGGGCCCCAATCTACGAGCAGTACGTC. The rearrangement links TRBV6-1 to TRBJ2-7; D may match TRBD1 or TRBD2 (5 bases each). V was pared by 6 bases and J by 3 bases, with 21 bases between. This CDR3 spans 16 amino acids. Germline V CDR1 and CDR2: MNHNS, SASEGT.

This clonotype was observed a handful of times. The chain uses TRBV28 and TRBJ2-7; 7 bases line up with TRBD1. The trim removed 3 bases at V and 1 base at J, leaving 3 bases unmatched. CDR3 size: 14 residues. Germline-derived CDR1 and CDR2 are MDHEN and SYDVKM. Written as DNA, the CDR3 is TGTGCCAGCAGTTTCGACAGGGCGTCCTACGAGCAGTACGTC. Translation: CASSFDRASYEQYV.

This clonotype was counted only a few times. The gene calls are TRBV28 and TRBJ2-7, with D possibly being TRBD1 (5 bases). This CDR3 has 16 residues. The germline V gene encodes CDR1 MDHEN and CDR2 SYDVKM. The V end lost 3 bases, the J end lost 2 bases, and 17 bases lay between the germline ends. The CDR3 DNA is TGTGCCAGCAGTTTCTCCCAGGGCACTCGTGCCTACGAGCAGTACGTC. Amino acids: CASSFSQGTRAYEQYV.

This clonotype has a count of ten or more. This chain connects TRBV29-1 to TRBJ2-5, with unresolved D. V lost 0 bases and J lost 2, with 19 bases in between. Germline values: CDR1 SQVTM, CDR2 ANQGSEA. The CDR3 has 17 amino acids. The CDR3 loop is CSVEDPRTLLTQETQYF. The CDR3, as DNA: TGCAGCGTTGAAGATCCCCGAACGTTACTCACACAAGAGACCCAGTACTTC.

This rearrangement joins TRBV27 to TRBJ1-4; tentative D call: TRBD1 (5 bases). CDR1 is MNHEY, CDR2 SMNVEV, per germline (reference sequence). Trimming pared 4 bases from V and 10 bases from J, leaving 10 bases between. The CDR3 extends over 12 amino acids. Here the CDR3 DNA reads TGTGCCAGCAGTTCCAGGGTGGCAAAACTGTTTTTT. Amino acids: CASSSRVAKLFF.

This chain uses TRBV20-1 with TRBJ1-4; D not certain. The CDR3 has 13 amino acids. Germline V gene lookup returns CDR1 DFQATT and CDR2 SNEGSKA (reference sequence). Trimming removed 1 base from V and 10 bases from J, with 13 bases in between. The CDR3 region has the DNA TGCAGTGCTAGAGGGGCCCCGATGATAAAACTGTTTTTT. Encoded protein: CSARGAPMIKLFF.

This clonotype was seen at least ten times. The V call is TRBV5-5, the J call TRBJ2-7; perhaps TRBD1 as D (5 bases). The CDR3 consists of 14 residues. The germline V gene has CDR1 SGHKS and CDR2 YYEKEE (reference sequence). Trimming removed 2 bases from V and 2 bases from J, with 11 bases in between. CDR3 nucleotide sequence: TGTGCCAGCAGCTTATTCAGGGAAGCCTACGAGCAGTACGTC. Protein: CASSLFREAYEQYV.

This clonotype was found a few times. CDR3 nucleotides: TGTGCCAGCAGAGTCCTCCTTGGACAGGATAACTATGGCTACACCTTC. It codes for CASRVLLGQDNYGYTF. The rearrangement joins TRBV6-1 to TRBJ1-2; 7 nucleotides line up with TRBD1. The CDR3 is made up of 16 amino acids. Germline CDR1 reads MNHNS; CDR2 reads SASEGT. V lost 6 bases, J lost 1 base, and 11 bases stayed unmatched.

This chain uses TRBV20-1 with TRBJ2-7, with a possible D match to TRBD1 (5 bases). Trimming took off 2 bases at V and 3 bases at J, with 14 bases between the two ends. This CDR3 is built from 14 residues. The V gene's germline CDR1 is DFQATT and CDR2 SNEGSKA (reference sequence). The CDR3 nucleotides are TGCAGTGCTAGACTGGCAGGGCACGGCTACGAGCAGTACTTC. It specifies CSARLAGHGYEQYF.

The sample holds a few counts of this clonotype. The chain has TRBV12-3 or TRBV12-4 and TRBJ2-5, with D unclear. The CDR3 is made up of 13 amino acids. Between the trimmed V and J ends, which lost 6 bases and 5 bases, there was a span of 13 bases. The CDR3 DNA follows: TGTGCCAGCAGGCCCACGAGTGTGGAGACCCAGTACTTC. Amino acid sequence: CASRPTSVETQYF.

This clonotype showed up just a few times. The chain combines TRBV19 with TRBJ2-5; no clear D. There are 16 residues in the CDR3. The germline CDR1 and CDR2 sequences are LNHDA and SQIVND (reference sequence). V was shortened by 3 bases and J by 2 bases, with 16 bases between the two germline ends. DNA of the CDR3: TGTGCCAGTAGTATGCTTGGAGATCGCACTCAAGAGACCCAGTACTTC. Translation: CASSMLGDRTQETQYF.

This clonotype was observed at least ten times. V is TRBV5-1 and J is TRBJ2-1; 9 bases are a match to TRBD1. The CDR3 has 17 amino acids. CDR1 and CDR2 from the germline V gene are SGHRS and YFSETQ. Unmatched junction bases numbered 7, after V lost 1 base and J lost 2 bases. The CDR3 loop is CASSLNLRQGAYNEQFF. CDR3 bases: TGCGCCAGCAGCTTGAACCTTCGACAGGGGGCCTACAATGAGCAGTTCTTC.

This clonotype showed up just a few times. The rearrangement joins TRBV27 to TRBJ2-1; 8 bases align to TRBD2. The CDR3 has 15 residues. The V segment lost 1 base and the J segment 9 bases; nucleotides outside the gene matches: 8. Germline assignment: CDR1 MNHEY and CDR2 SMNVEV (reference sequence). In nucleotides, the CDR3 is TGTGCCAGCAGTTTATGGTCCAGCGGGGGCGCTGAGCAGTTCTTC. Amino acid sequence: CASSLWSSGGAEQFF.

The CDR3 DNA is TGCGCCAGCAGGGACCTTCAGGGGGCGTACACTGAAGCTTTCTTT. It translates to CASRDLQGAYTEAFF. The genes are TRBV5-1 and TRBJ1-1; 8 bases line up with TRBD1. Germline V gene data show CDR1 as SGHRS and CDR2 as YFSETQ. The junction had 9 bases not matched to a gene; V was cut back by 5 bases and J by 3 bases. The CDR3 has 15 amino acids.

This clonotype was picked up many times. V gene TRBV20-1 combines with J gene TRBJ2-7, with 7 bases fitting TRBD1. V trimming: 6 bases; J trimming: 0 bases; junction bases outside the gene matches: 8. Germline loops: CDR1 DFQATT, CDR2 SNEGSKA (reference sequence). This CDR3 is 14 amino acids long. CDR3 in amino acids: CSAISGQSSYEQYV. The CDR3 nucleotides read TGCAGTGCCATCTCGGGACAGAGCTCCTACGAGCAGTACGTC.

This clonotype was seen repeatedly, ten times or more. The chain is built from TRBV12-3 or TRBV12-4 and TRBJ2-7, with 11 nucleotides matching TRBD1. The CDR3 totals 15 residues. J lost 7 bases, V lost 2 bases, and 7 bases had no gene match. CDR3 residues: CASSLRGTGGREQYF. CDR3 nucleotide sequence: TGTGCCAGCAGTTTAAGGGGGACAGGGGGGCGTGAGCAGTACTTC.

This clonotype has a count of ten or more. CDR3 DNA sequence: TGTGCCAGCAGTCTTCACAGGGGGTTCAGCTCCTACAATGAGCAGTTCTTC. Its translation is CASSLHRGFSSYNEQFF. The chain has TRBV12-3 or TRBV12-4 and TRBJ2-1, with 8 bases fitting TRBD1. J was trimmed by 0 bases and V by 5 bases; bases with no gene match: 9. The CDR3 is made up of 17 amino acids.

CDR3: CASSFAPDYGYTF. CDR3 DNA: TGTGCCAGCAGTTTCGCGCCCGACTATGGCTACACCTTC. The J gene is TRBJ1-2, the V gene TRBV6-2 or TRBV6-3; no clear D. The germline CDR1 and CDR2 sequences are MNHEY and SVGEGT. The CDR3 spans 13 residues. The V gene lost 4 bases and the J gene lost 3 bases, with 9 bases spanning the gap.

This clonotype was counted ten times or more. The CDR3 DNA reads as TGCAGCGTTGAAGATAGGAGGGCAGGTACCTCTGGGGCCAACGTCCTGACTTTC. Protein sequence: CSVEDRRAGTSGANVLTF. The chain couples TRBV29-1 to TRBJ2-6; D perhaps matches TRBD2 (6 bases). The germline V gene encodes CDR1 SQVTM and CDR2 ANQGSEA. The germline V and J ends were trimmed by 0 bases and 0 bases, with 15 bases remaining between them. This CDR3 is built from 18 residues.

The chain is built from TRBV6-4 and TRBJ2-1; 7 bases are a match to TRBD2. Germline V gene data show CDR1 as MRHNA and CDR2 as SNTAGT. Trimming at V came to 6 bases and at J to 4 bases, leaving 6 bases not matched to a gene. The CDR3 contains 14 residues. The CDR3 bases are TGTGCCAGCAGCCGGGACTATCATTACAATGAGCAGTTCTTC. This encodes CASSRDYHYNEQFF.

This clonotype occurred a few times. The chain combines TRBV5-5 with TRBJ2-2; 7 bases align to TRBD2. Germline CDR1 reads SGHKS; CDR2 reads YYEKEE (reference sequence). The CDR3 is 15 amino acids. Trimming at V came to 4 bases and at J to 4 bases, leaving 7 bases not matched to a gene. The CDR3 DNA sequence: TGTGCCAGCAGCATGGGACTAATTCTCACCGGGGAGCTGTTTTTT. Translation gives CASSMGLILTGELFF.

The chain is built from TRBV27 and TRBJ2-7; maybe TRBD2 (7 bases). This CDR3 has 14 amino acids. V lost 2 bases and J lost 3, with 11 bases in between. Germline CDR1 MNHEY, CDR2 SMNVEV (reference sequence). CDR3 in DNA: TGTGCCAGCAGTTTAGCGGGGGCTCACTACGAGCAGTACTTC. This encodes CASSLAGAHYEQYF.

This clonotype was seen a few times. The chain employs TRBV7-9 and TRBJ2-3; D is perhaps TRBD1 (5 bases). This CDR3 is 15 amino acids long. V shed 4 bases and J shed 1 base, with 12 bases lying between them. In germline, CDR1 is SEHNR, CDR2 FQNEAQ (reference sequence). CDR3 in amino acids: CASSSRVARTDTQYF. The CDR3 bases are TGTGCCAGCAGCTCCAGGGTGGCTCGCACAGATACGCAGTATTTT.